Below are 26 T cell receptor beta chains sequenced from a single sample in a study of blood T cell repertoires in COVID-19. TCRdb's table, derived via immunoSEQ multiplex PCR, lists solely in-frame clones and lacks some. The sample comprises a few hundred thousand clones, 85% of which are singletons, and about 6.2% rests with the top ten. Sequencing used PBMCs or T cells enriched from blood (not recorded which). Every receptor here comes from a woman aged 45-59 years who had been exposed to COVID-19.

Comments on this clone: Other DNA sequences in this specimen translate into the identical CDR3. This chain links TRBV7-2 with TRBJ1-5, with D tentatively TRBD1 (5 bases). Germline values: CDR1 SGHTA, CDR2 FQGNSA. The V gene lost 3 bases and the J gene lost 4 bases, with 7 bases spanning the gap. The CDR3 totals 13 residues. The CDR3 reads CASSFSGNQPQHF. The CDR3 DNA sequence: TGTGCCAGCAGCTTCTCAGGGAATCAGCCCCAGCATTTT.

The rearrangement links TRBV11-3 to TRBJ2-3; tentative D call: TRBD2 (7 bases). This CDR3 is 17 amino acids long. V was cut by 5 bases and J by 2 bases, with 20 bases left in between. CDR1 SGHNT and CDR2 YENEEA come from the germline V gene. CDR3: CASSLRVGGHLTDTQYF. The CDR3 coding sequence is TGTGCCAGCAGCCTGCGGGTGGGGGGGCACCTCACAGATACGCAGTATTTT.

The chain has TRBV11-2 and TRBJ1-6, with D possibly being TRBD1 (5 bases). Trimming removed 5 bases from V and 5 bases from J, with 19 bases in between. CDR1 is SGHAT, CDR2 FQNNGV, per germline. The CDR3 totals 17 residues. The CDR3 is CASSRRWQGVNNSPLHF. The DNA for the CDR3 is TGTGCCAGCAGCCGTAGATGGCAGGGTGTAAATAATTCACCCCTCCACTTT.

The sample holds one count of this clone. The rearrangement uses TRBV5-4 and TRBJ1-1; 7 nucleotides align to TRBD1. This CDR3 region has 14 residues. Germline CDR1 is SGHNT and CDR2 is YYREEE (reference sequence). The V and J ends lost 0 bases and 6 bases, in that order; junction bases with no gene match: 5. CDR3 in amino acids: CASSLENGQAEAFF. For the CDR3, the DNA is TGTGCCAGCAGCTTGGAGAACGGACAGGCTGAAGCTTTCTTT.

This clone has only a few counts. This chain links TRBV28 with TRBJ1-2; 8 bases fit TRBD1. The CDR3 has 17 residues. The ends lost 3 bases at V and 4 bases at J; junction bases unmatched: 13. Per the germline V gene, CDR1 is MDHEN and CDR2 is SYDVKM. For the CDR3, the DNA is TGTGCCAGCAGTTTTAATTCGCGGGCAGGGGGCTTCTATGGCTACACCTTC. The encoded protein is CASSFNSRAGGFYGYTF.

CDR3 region: CASSPGTGRMNTEAFF. CDR3 coding DNA: TGTGCCAGCAGCCCCGGGACAGGAAGAATGAACACTGAAGCTTTCTTT. The chain is built from TRBV5-6 and TRBJ1-1, with 8 bases aligning to TRBD1. The trim removed 4 bases at V and 0 bases at J, leaving 8 bases unmatched. The CDR3 contains 16 residues. Germline V gene lookup returns CDR1 SGHDT and CDR2 YYEEEE.

The CDR3 sequence: CATSRGLAGINTGELFF. The CDR3 coding sequence is TGTGCCACCAGCAGGGGACTAGCGGGGATAAACACCGGGGAGCTGTTTTTT. The rearrangement links TRBV15 to TRBJ2-2, with TRBD2 matching 13 bases. Per germline, CDR1 LNHNV and CDR2 YYDKDF (reference sequence). The V segment lost 3 bases and the J segment 2 bases; nucleotides outside the gene matches: 3. The CDR3 is 17 amino acids.

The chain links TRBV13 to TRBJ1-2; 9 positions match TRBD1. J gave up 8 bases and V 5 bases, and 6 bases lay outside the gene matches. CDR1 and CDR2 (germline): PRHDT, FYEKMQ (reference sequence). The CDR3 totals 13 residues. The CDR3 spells CASSQDRGVGYTF. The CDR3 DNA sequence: TGTGCCAGCAGCCAGGACAGGGGCGTGGGCTACACCTTC. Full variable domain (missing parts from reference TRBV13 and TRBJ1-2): AAGVIQSPRHLIKEKRETATLKCYPIPRHDTVYWYQQGPGQDPQFLISFYEKMQSDKGSIPDRFSAQQFSDYHSELNMSSLELGDSALYFCASSQDRGVGYTFGSGTRLTVV.

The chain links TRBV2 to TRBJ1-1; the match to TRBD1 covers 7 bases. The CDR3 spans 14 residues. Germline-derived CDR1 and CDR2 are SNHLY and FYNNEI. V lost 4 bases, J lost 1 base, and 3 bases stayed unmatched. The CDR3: CASSAQGRNTEAFF. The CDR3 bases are TGTGCCAGCAGTGCACAGGGGAGGAACACTGAAGCTTTCTTT. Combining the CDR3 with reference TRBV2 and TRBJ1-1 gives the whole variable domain EPEVTQTPSHQVTQMGQEVILRCVPISNHLYFYWYRQILGQKVEFLVSFYNNEISEKSEIFDDQFSVERPDGSNFTLKIRSTKLEDSAMYFCASSAQGRNTEAFFGQGTRLTVV.

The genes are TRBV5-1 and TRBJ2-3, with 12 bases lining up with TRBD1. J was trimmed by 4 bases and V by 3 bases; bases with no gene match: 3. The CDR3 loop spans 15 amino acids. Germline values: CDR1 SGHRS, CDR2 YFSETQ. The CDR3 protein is CASSSGTGGPDTQYF. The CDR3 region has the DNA TGCGCCAGCAGCTCCGGGACAGGGGGCCCAGATACGCAGTATTTT.

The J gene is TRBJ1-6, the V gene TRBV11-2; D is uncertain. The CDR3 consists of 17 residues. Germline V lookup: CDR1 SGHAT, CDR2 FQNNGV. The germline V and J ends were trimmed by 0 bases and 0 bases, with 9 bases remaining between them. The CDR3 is CASSLEGPRSYNSPLHF. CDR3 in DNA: TGTGCCAGCAGCTTAGAGGGCCCCCGCTCCTATAATTCACCCCTCCACTTT.

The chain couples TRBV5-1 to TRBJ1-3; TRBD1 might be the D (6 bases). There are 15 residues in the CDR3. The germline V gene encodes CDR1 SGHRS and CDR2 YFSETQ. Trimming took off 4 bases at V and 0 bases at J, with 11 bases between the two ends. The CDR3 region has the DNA TGCGCCAGCAGCGTGGACAGCAACTCTGGAAACACCATATATTTT. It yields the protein CASSVDSNSGNTIYF. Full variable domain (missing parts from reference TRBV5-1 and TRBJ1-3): KAGVTQTPRYLIKTRGQQVTLSCSPISGHRSVSWYQQTPGQGLQFLFEYFSETQRNKGNFPGRFSGRQFSNSRSEMNVSTLELGDSALYLCASSVDSNSGNTIYFGEGSWLTVV.

This CDR3 is CASESRLTGELFF. The CDR3 bases are TGTGCCAGCGAAAGCAGACTGACCGGGGAGCTGTTTTTT. The chain combines TRBV12-3 or TRBV12-4 with TRBJ2-2; D is uncertain. V shed 8 bases and J shed 5 bases, with 12 bases lying between them. This CDR3 comprises 13 residues.

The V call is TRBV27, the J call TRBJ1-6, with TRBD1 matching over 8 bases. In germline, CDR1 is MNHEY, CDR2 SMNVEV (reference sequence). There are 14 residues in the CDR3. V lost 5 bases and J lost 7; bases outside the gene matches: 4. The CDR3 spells CASSQQGENSPLHF. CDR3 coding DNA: TGTGCCAGCAGTCAACAGGGGGAGAATTCACCCCTCCACTTT.

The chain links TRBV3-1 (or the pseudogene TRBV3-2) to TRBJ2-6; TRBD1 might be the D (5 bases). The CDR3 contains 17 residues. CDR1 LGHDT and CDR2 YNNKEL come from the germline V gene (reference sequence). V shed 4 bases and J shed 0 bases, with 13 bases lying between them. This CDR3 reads CASSPTWGGSGANVLTF. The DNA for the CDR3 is TGTGCCAGCAGCCCCACCTGGGGCGGCTCTGGGGCCAACGTCCTGACTTTC.

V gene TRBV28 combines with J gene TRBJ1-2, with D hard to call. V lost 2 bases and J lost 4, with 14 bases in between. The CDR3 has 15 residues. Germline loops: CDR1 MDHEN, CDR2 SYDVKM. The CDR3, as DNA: TGTGCCAGCAGTTTAGTTAGAGGTGGATCCTATGGCTACACCTTC. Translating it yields CASSLVRGGSYGYTF.

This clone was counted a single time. CDR3 amino acids: CSVRKGAGEKLFF. In DNA, the CDR3 is TGCAGCGTTCGAAAGGGGGCAGGGGAAAAACTGTTTTTT. The chain couples TRBV29-1 to TRBJ1-4; TRBD1 matches at 7 bases. V shed 5 bases and J 8 bases; nucleotides not matched to a gene: 8. CDR3 length: 13 residues. The V gene's germline CDR1 is SQVTM and CDR2 ANQGSEA.

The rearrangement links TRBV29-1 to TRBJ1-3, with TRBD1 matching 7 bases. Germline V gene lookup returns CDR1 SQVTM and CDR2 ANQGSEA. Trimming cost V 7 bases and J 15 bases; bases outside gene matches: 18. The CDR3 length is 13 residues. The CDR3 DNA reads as TGCAGCGCCCAAACCAGATTAGGGACAGCAGAATATTTT. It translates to CSAQTRLGTAEYF. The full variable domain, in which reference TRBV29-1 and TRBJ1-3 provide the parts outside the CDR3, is SAVISQKPSRDICQRGTSLTIQCQVDSQVTMMFWYRQQPGQSLTLIATANQGSEATYESGFVIDKFPISRPNLTFSTLTVSNMSPEDSSIYLCSAQTRLGTAEYFGEGSWLTVV.

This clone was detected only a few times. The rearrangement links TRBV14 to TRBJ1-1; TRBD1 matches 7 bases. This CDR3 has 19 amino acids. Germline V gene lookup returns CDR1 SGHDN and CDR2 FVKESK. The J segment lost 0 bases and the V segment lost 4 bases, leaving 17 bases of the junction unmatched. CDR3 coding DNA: TGTGCCAGCAGCCGCTTACCGACAGGGTTACAGCGCTTGAACACTGAAGCTTTCTTT. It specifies CASSRLPTGLQRLNTEAFF.

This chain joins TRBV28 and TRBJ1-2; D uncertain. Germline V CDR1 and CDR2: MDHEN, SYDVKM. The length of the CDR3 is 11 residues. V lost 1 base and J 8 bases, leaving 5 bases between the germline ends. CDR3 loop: CASSLLEGYTF. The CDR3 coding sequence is TGTGCCAGCAGTTTATTGGAGGGCTACACCTTC.

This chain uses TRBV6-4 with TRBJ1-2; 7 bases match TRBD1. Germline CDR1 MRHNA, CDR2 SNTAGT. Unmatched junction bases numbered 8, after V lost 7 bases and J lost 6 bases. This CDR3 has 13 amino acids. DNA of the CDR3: TGTGCCAGCACCGGACAGGTTAAGGATGGCTACACCTTC. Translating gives CASTGQVKDGYTF.

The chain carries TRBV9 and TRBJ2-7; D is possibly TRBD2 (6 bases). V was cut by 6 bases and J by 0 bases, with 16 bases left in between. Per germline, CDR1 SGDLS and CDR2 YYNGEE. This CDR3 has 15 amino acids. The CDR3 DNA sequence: TGTGCCAGCATTCTAGGAGGGAGTGTCTCCTACGAGCAGTACTTC. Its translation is CASILGGSVSYEQYF.

The CDR3 DNA sequence: TGTGCCACCAGCAGTGCGGAGGGGTATGGCTACACCTTC. Its translation is CATSSAEGYGYTF. The chain joins TRBV15 to TRBJ1-2; maybe TRBD1 (5 bases). Deletions cut 3 bases from V and 5 bases from J, with 10 bases between. CDR1 is LNHNV, CDR2 YYDKDF, per germline (reference sequence). The CDR3 is 13 amino acids.

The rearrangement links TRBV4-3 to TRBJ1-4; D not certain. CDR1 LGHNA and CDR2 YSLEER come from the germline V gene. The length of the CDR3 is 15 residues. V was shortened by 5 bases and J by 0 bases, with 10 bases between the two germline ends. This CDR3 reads CASSLYRSTNEKLFF. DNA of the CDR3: TGCGCCAGCAGCTTATACAGATCAACTAATGAAAAACTGTTTTTT.

CDR3 sequence: CATAPEGAIGANVLTF. CDR3 sequence (DNA): TGTGCCACTGCTCCGGAGGGGGCGATCGGGGCCAACGTCCTGACTTTC. The rearrangement joins TRBV10-3 to TRBJ2-6; a weak D match, TRBD1 (7 bases). This CDR3 is 16 amino acids long. The V end lost 10 bases, the J end lost 4 bases, and 20 bases lay between the germline ends. Germline V gives CDR1 ENHRY, CDR2 SYGVKD.

CDR3 sequence: CASPKSGTSATGEQYF. As DNA, the CDR3 is TGCGCCAGCCCAAAAAGCGGGACTAGCGCGACGGGAGAGCAGTACTTC. The chain is built from TRBV23-1 and TRBJ2-7; TRBD2 agrees at 10 bases. TRBV23-1 is annotated as an ORF whose role is uncertain. The CDR3 length is 16 residues. V shed 8 bases and J 7 bases; nucleotides not matched to a gene: 17.